This T cell receptor beta chain was sequenced for a study of cytomegalovirus exposure and HLA in healthy donors. In its sample, this clone was seen a few times. Its matching antigen is unknown. A multiplex PCR was run with 60 Vbeta primers and 13 Jbeta primers. Assay: immunoSEQ multiplex PCR; the TCRdb copy retains only in-frame clones and omits some. The sample carries 130,000 or so clones, over 65% recorded once. Findings and caveats of the study: One variant, a missense change in DCLRE1C, was linked in a later analysis to TCR beta V- and J-gene trimming.

Sequenced material: PBMCs. The sequence was obtained from a woman aged 40-49 years in good health and CMV-seropositive.

Here the CDR3 reads CASADSEEGEQYF. In DNA, the CDR3 is TGCGCCAGCGCCGACTCCGAGGAAGGCGAGCAGTACTTC. The V and J genes are TRBV5-1 and TRBJ2-7; no clear D. Deletions cut 7 bases from V and 6 bases from J, with 17 bases between. The CDR3 covers 13 residues. Germline CDR1 is SGHRS and CDR2 is YFSETQ.